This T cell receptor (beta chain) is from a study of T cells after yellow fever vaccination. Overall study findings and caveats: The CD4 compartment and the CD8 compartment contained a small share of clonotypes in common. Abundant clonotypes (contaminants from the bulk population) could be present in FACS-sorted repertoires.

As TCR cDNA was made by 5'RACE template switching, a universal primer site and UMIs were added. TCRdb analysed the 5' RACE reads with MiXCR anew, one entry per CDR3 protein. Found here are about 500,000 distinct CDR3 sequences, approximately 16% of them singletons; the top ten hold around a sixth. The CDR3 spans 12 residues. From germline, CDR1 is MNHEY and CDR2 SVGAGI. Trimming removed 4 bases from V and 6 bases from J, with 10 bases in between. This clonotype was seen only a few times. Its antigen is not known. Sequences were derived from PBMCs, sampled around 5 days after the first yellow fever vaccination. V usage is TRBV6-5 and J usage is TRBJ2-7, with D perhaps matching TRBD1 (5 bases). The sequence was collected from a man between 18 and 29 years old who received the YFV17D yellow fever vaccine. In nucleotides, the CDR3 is TGTGCCAGCAGTTCAGGGTTGGGCGAGCAGTACGTC. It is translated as CASSSGLGEQYV.